These 26 T cell receptor beta chains originate from one sample sequenced in a study of cytomegalovirus exposure and HLA in healthy donors. Primers included in the PCR were 60 Vbeta and 13 Jbeta primers. Libraries were prepared by immunoSEQ multiplex PCR; TCRdb keeps only in-frame clonotypes and omits some of them. The sample has about 150,000 clones; roughly 66% are singletons. Sequencing used PBMCs. The receptors originated from a woman between 18 and 30 years old in good health and CMV-seronegative.

The chain is built from TRBV7-9 and TRBJ1-1; 7 bases align to TRBD1. Germline V CDR1 and CDR2: SEHNR, FQNEAQ (reference sequence). Trimming took 0 bases from V and 6 from J; bases not matched to a gene: 4. The CDR3 is 14 amino acids. CDR3 region: CASSLAQGQPEAFF. CDR3 nucleotides: TGTGCCAGCAGCTTAGCACAGGGGCAACCTGAAGCTTTCTTT.

The rearrangement links TRBV5-6 to TRBJ1-2; 8 bases line up with TRBD1. Germline V lookup: CDR1 SGHDT, CDR2 YYEEEE. V trimming: 4 bases; J trimming: 8 bases; junction bases outside the gene matches: 7. The CDR3 spans 13 residues. CDR3 sequence (DNA): TGTGCCAGCAGCCCCCGCAGGGGGCAAGGCTACACCTTC. Translation gives CASSPRRGQGYTF.

This sequence joins TRBV5-1 and TRBJ2-5; D possibly corresponds to TRBD2 (7 bases). V was shortened by 4 bases and J by 3 bases, with 13 bases between the two germline ends. This CDR3 is 14 amino acids long. Germline V CDR1 and CDR2: SGHRS, YFSETQ. The CDR3 region has the DNA TGCGCCAGCAGCCCTCTAGGGGGGGAAGAGACCCAGTACTTC. Translation gives CASSPLGGEETQYF.

This rearrangement joins TRBV21-1 to TRBJ2-1; the D call in the table, TRBD1, was not verified against the DNA. TRBV21-1 is a pseudogene segment. The CDR3 length is 15 residues. The CDR3 here is CASSSSRDRGNEQFF. The CDR3 DNA is TGTGCCAGCAGCTCGTCCCGGGACAGGGGGAATGAGCAGTTCTTC.

The chain carries TRBV19 and TRBJ2-7, with D possibly TRBD1 on 5 matching bases. The ends were cut back, 4 bases at V and 2 bases at J, with 12 bases in the middle. This CDR3 has 14 residues. Germline values: CDR1 LNHDA, CDR2 SQIVND (reference sequence). The CDR3 reads CASSNGQGPYEQYF. In DNA, the CDR3 is TGTGCCAGTAGTAATGGGCAGGGTCCCTACGAGCAGTACTTC.

The chain links TRBV29-1 to TRBJ2-7; 8 bases fit TRBD1. The J segment lost 4 bases and the V segment lost 7 bases, leaving 9 bases of the junction unmatched. Germline CDR1 is SQVTM and CDR2 is ANQGSEA. The CDR3 runs 13 residues. CDR3 coding DNA: TGCAGCGCCACCTGGACAGGGACGTACGAGCAGTACTTC. This encodes CSATWTGTYEQYF.

The J gene is TRBJ1-2, the V gene TRBV7-3, with TRBD1 matching over 7 bases. Unmatched junction bases numbered 5, after V lost 3 bases and J lost 7 bases. Germline values: CDR1 SGHTA, CDR2 FQGTGA. The CDR3 runs 13 residues. CDR3 region: CASSFSGGSGYTF. The CDR3 DNA reads TGTGCCAGCAGCTTTTCAGGGGGAAGTGGCTACACCTTC.

Comments on this clone: This sample includes further DNA sequences coding for the same CDR3. The chain combines TRBV9 with TRBJ2-1, with 11 bases fitting TRBD1. This CDR3 spans 15 amino acids. CDR1 and CDR2 from the germline V gene are SGDLS and YYNGEE. With 2 bases clipped from V and 8 bases from J, the junction kept 6 bases outside the gene matches. CDR3 bases: TGTGCCAGCAGCGTCGGACAGGGGGCAGGGGATGAGCAGTTCTTC. Its protein is CASSVGQGAGDEQFF.

V usage is TRBV2 and J usage is TRBJ1-2, with TRBD1 matching 9 bases. Trimming removed 4 bases from V and 0 bases from J; junction bases left unmatched: 0. The CDR3 extends over 14 amino acids. The germline V gene has CDR1 SNHLY and CDR2 FYNNEI. CDR3: CASSGQGANYGYTF. In DNA form, the CDR3 reads TGTGCCAGCAGTGGACAGGGGGCTAACTATGGCTACACCTTC.

The chain joins TRBV29-1 to TRBJ2-6, with TRBD1 as a possible D gene (8 bases). V was shortened by 7 bases and J by 1 base, with 20 bases between the two germline ends. Germline V CDR1 and CDR2: SQVTM, ANQGSEA. The CDR3 covers 17 residues. CDR3 residues: CSALTGGVRSGANVLTF. The CDR3 DNA reads TGCAGCGCCCTCACAGGGGGGGTAAGGTCTGGGGCCAACGTCCTGACTTTC.

The CDR3: CASSQETGGGGYEQYF. The CDR3 region has the DNA TGCGCCAGCAGCCAAGAAACAGGGGGCGGGGGGTACGAGCAGTACTTC. The chain recombines TRBV4-3 with TRBJ2-7; tentatively, D is TRBD1 (9 bases). V dropped 0 bases and J dropped 4 bases, with 16 bases sitting between them. There are 16 residues in the CDR3. The germline V gene has CDR1 LGHNA and CDR2 YSLEER.

The chain recombines TRBV7-9 with TRBJ2-5; 9 nucleotides agree with TRBD2. Germline trimming cut 1 base from V and 13 bases from J; bases unmatched to any gene: 7. Germline loops: CDR1 SEHNR, CDR2 FQNEAQ (reference sequence). The CDR3 runs 13 residues. For the CDR3, the DNA is TGTGCCAGCAGCTTAGGGCTAGCGGGGAGGCGGTACTTC. Protein product: CASSLGLAGRRYF.

This clone has more than one count but fewer than ten. This chain uses TRBV2 with TRBJ2-6; no clear D gene. Trimming removed 4 bases from V and 0 bases from J, with 10 bases in between. In germline, CDR1 is SNHLY, CDR2 FYNNEI. This CDR3 comprises 16 residues. Here the CDR3 reads CASSGSQSSGANVLTF. The CDR3 bases are TGTGCCAGCAGTGGATCCCAGTCCTCTGGGGCCAACGTCCTGACTTTC.

This clone appeared a few times. The CDR3 DNA reads TGTGCCTGGAGTGTACCCACAGCCTTCTATAATTTGATACCCCTCCACTTT. It specifies CAWSVPTAFYNLIPLHF. This rearrangement joins TRBV30 to TRBJ1-6; D is uncertain. Germline-derived CDR1 and CDR2 are GTSNPN and SVGIG (reference sequence). The CDR3 is 17 residues long. The V end lost 0 bases, the J end lost 12 bases, and 24 bases lay between the germline ends.

This clone has ten or more counts. The genes are TRBV6-4 and TRBJ2-1, with 11 bases identical to TRBD1. J gave up 8 bases and V 2 bases, and 5 bases lay outside the gene matches. From germline, CDR1 is MRHNA and CDR2 SNTAGT. The CDR3 loop spans 15 amino acids. The CDR3 sequence: CASSDGTGGGDEQFF. The CDR3, as DNA: TGTGCCAGCAGTGACGGGACAGGGGGAGGCGATGAGCAGTTCTTC.

The chain uses TRBV7-8 and TRBJ2-1; 7 bases are a match to TRBD1. Germline CDR1 and CDR2: SGHVS and FQNEAQ. The CDR3 runs 18 residues. V was pared by 2 bases and J by 10 bases, with 20 bases of the junction left unmatched. CDR3 amino acids: CASSLSRIRTGPRGEQFF. The CDR3 DNA reads as TGTGCCAGCAGCTTATCCCGAATTCGGACAGGACCCCGTGGGGAGCAGTTCTTC.

The rearrangement links TRBV7-3 to TRBJ1-1; possibly TRBD1 for D (6 bases). The CDR3 covers 15 residues. The germline V and J ends were trimmed by 2 bases and 4 bases, with 14 bases remaining between them. The V gene's germline CDR1 is SGHTA and CDR2 FQGTGA. The CDR3: CASSLGGRGTTEAFF. The CDR3 coding sequence is TGTGCCAGCAGCTTAGGGGGGAGGGGGACCACTGAAGCTTTCTTT.

This chain links TRBV13 with TRBJ1-4; 7 positions match TRBD1. The germline V gene encodes CDR1 PRHDT and CDR2 FYEKMQ (reference sequence). CDR3 length: 15 amino acids. The junction had 7 bases not matched to a gene; V was cut back by 4 bases and J by 5 bases. In DNA form, the CDR3 reads TGTGCCAGCAGCTGGGGGGACAGTGACAATGAAAAACTGTTTTTT. This sequence encodes CASSWGDSDNEKLFF.

The chain carries TRBV18 and TRBJ2-1; 9 bases are shared with TRBD1. The junction had 4 bases not matched to a gene; V was cut back by 4 bases and J by 6 bases. The CDR3 totals 14 residues. The germline V gene has CDR1 KGHSH and CDR2 LQKENI. The CDR3: CASSQDRGRNEQFF. The CDR3 bases are TGTGCCAGCTCACAGGACAGGGGACGCAATGAGCAGTTCTTC.

The gene calls are TRBV10-3 and TRBJ1-2; D call uncertain. Trimming pared 6 bases from V and 4 bases from J, leaving 9 bases between. This CDR3 contains 12 residues. Germline assignment: CDR1 ENHRY and CDR2 SYGVKD. CDR3 amino acids: CAISPSGYGYTF. The CDR3, as DNA: TGTGCCATCAGCCCGAGTGGCTATGGCTACACCTTC.

The gene calls are TRBV4-1 and TRBJ1-5, with 7 bases identical to TRBD1. The CDR3 contains 15 residues. The trim removed 4 bases at V and 4 bases at J, leaving 7 bases unmatched. Germline CDR1 MGHRA, CDR2 YSYEKL. The CDR3 here is CASSLGGQSNQPQHF. Here the CDR3 DNA reads TGCGCCAGCAGCCTAGGGGGACAGAGTAATCAGCCCCAGCATTTT.

CDR3 nucleotides: TGCGCCAGCAGCTCCGGGACAGGCTACAGCGGGGAGCTGTTTTTT. It yields the protein CASSSGTGYSGELFF. The rearrangement uses TRBV5-1 and TRBJ2-2; 8 nucleotides match TRBD1. This CDR3 has 15 residues. Germline V gene data show CDR1 as SGHRS and CDR2 as YFSETQ. Trimming took 3 bases from V and 7 from J; bases not matched to a gene: 8.

The chain joins TRBV6-5 to TRBJ2-3, with a weak D call TRBD2 (6 bases). This CDR3 is built from 15 residues. V was cut by 2 bases and J by 1 base, with 10 bases left in between. From germline, CDR1 is MNHEY and CDR2 SVGAGI. The CDR3 nucleotides are TGTGCCAGCAGTTACCTAGCGTCCGGCACAGATACGCAGTATTTT. Amino acid sequence: CASSYLASGTDTQYF.

This sequence joins TRBV30 and TRBJ2-3, with 8 bases aligning to TRBD2. CDR1 and CDR2 (germline): GTSNPN, SVGIG (reference sequence). V lost 8 bases and J lost 8; bases outside the gene matches: 9. The CDR3 is 12 amino acids. The CDR3 sequence is CAGGRGVGTQYF. The CDR3 DNA reads TGTGCCGGGGGGCGGGGGGTGGGTACGCAGTATTTT.

This clone qualifies as medium-sized (0.01 to 0.1%). The CDR3 nucleotides are TGCGCCAGCAGCCAAGACCGGAATGAGCAGTTCTTC. Translation gives CASSQDRNEQFF. The chain joins TRBV4-1 to TRBJ2-1; D is undetermined. Germline CDR1 MGHRA, CDR2 YSYEKL. The CDR3 spans 12 residues. V was clipped by 0 bases and J by 7 bases, with 4 bases between them.

Remarks on this clone: As the CDR3 is not closed by the conserved phenylalanine or tryptophan, this likely results from a read error. The chain recombines TRBV28 with TRBJ2-7, with 7 bases identical to TRBD1. This CDR3 contains 13 residues. The junction had 6 bases not matched to a gene; V was cut back by 7 bases and J by 3 bases. Germline V gene lookup returns CDR1 MDHEN and CDR2 SYDVKM. CDR3 DNA: TGTGCCAGCATGTTACAGGGGAGCTACGAGCAGTACCTC. This codes for CASMLQGSYEQYL.